This T cell receptor (beta chain) emerged from a study of cytomegalovirus exposure and HLA in healthy donors. General study findings and limits: Analysis was carried out at a later point, and it linked a missense DCLRE1C variant to TCR beta V- and J-gene trimming. Altogether, around 160 TCR beta chains were recorded as cytomegalovirus-associated.

The PCR used 60 Vbeta and 13 Jbeta primers. Profiling relied on immunoSEQ multiplex PCR, and the TCRdb table lists in-frame clones only, not all of them. The data show about 60,000 clones, with less than 85% seen just once and 15% to 20% held by the top ten. Likely unrecorded immune exposures existed in these nominally healthy donors. A note on this clone: Its antigen is as yet unknown.

Germline CDR1 is SGHNT and CDR2 is YENEEA. Deletions cut 2 bases from V and 2 bases from J, with 6 bases between. The CDR3 loop spans 13 amino acids. This receptor was obtained from a woman in her sixties or seventies in good health and CMV-seropositive. V is TRBV11-3 and J is TRBJ2-5, with D unclear. The sequenced material came from PBMCs. The CDR3 DNA follows: TGTGCCAGCAGCTTATTTAATCAAGAGACCCAGTACTTC. Translated: CASSLFNQETQYF.